This T cell receptor (beta chain) was sequenced in a study of T cells in Graves' hyperthyroidism and ophthalmopathy. Points on this clonotype: Its specificity is not known.

From germline, CDR1 is MNHNS and CDR2 SASEGT. CDR3 size: 16 residues. Trimming cost V 0 bases and J 4 bases, with 10 bases left between them. RNA transcripts provided the source from which TCR beta CDR3 regions were amplified. The study used the HTBI primer set for a first-round RT-PCR of the TCR CDR3. In TCRdb, the multiplex PCR reads were re-called with MiXCR into one record per CDR3 protein. Of 660,000 or so distinct CDR3 sequences in the sample, about 45% were seen once. Points from the study as a whole: Ophthalmopathy and stable hyperthyroidism were separated by a 13 V-J model.

The TCR was taken from an adult man with Graves' disease, either hyperthyroidism or ophthalmopathy (not recorded which). Sequences were obtained from peripheral blood or thyroid tissue (not recorded which). This rearrangement joins TRBV6-1 to TRBJ1-6; TRBD1 might be the D (5 bases). CDR3 region: CASSEAGVAYNSPLHF. Written as DNA, the CDR3 is TGTGCCAGCAGTGAAGCAGGGGTCGCTTATAATTCACCCCTCCACTTT.